A single sample is the source of the 28 T cell receptor beta chains below, sequenced in a study of blood T cell repertoires in COVID-19 (dated by TCRdb to about 2020). Libraries were constructed by the immunoSEQ multiplex PCR assay. This is the immuneACCESS table as TCRdb keeps it, with only in-frame sequences that have V and J called. A part of the clones is gone; compared with another copy, unresolved V genes explain less than half, and the rest is unexplained. For this sample there are about 410,000 clones; about 91% appear just once. The ten largest clones add up to 1.5% to 1.8% of the sample. The sample was peripheral blood. The receptor set was obtained from a woman aged 40-49 years with COVID-19, enrolled during active disease.

V usage is TRBV6-1 and J usage is TRBJ2-7; unclear D gene. Looked up from germline, CDR1 is MNHNS and CDR2 is SASEGT. Trimming took off 2 bases at V and 1 base at J, with 6 bases between the two ends. The CDR3 sequence is 13 residues long. DNA for the CDR3: TGTGCCAGCAGTGAACCCCCGTCCTACGAGCAGTACTTC. It yields the protein CASSEPPSYEQYF.

The V and J genes are TRBV5-1 and TRBJ2-7; 7 nucleotides match TRBD1. CDR1 SGHRS and CDR2 YFSETQ come from the germline V gene. After removal of 3 bases from V and 1 base from J, the junction contained 7 bases not matched to a gene. The CDR3 spans 15 residues. CDR3 DNA: TGCGCCAGCAGCTCTAATCCGGGACAGTCCTACGAGCAGTACTTC. Translation: CASSSNPGQSYEQYF.

The chain has TRBV11-2 and TRBJ1-1; tentative D call: TRBD1 (5 bases). The V end lost 5 bases, the J end lost 5 bases, and 15 bases lay between the germline ends. This CDR3 region has 14 residues. The germline V gene encodes CDR1 SGHAT and CDR2 FQNNGV. CDR3 bases: TGTGCCAGCAGCCACTTACGGGGGAGAACTGAAGCTTTCTTT. It specifies CASSHLRGRTEAFF.

J is TRBJ1-5 and V is TRBV7-3, with D possibly being TRBD1 (5 bases). This CDR3 is 15 amino acids long. The V gene lost 5 bases and the J gene lost 1 base, with 12 bases spanning the gap. Germline CDR1 and CDR2: SGHTA and FQGTGA. The CDR3 here is CASSPGPLSNQPQHF. CDR3 nucleotides: TGTGCCAGCAGCCCAGGGCCACTGAGCAATCAGCCCCAGCATTTT.

This chain uses TRBV6-2 or TRBV6-3 with TRBJ1-5; 7 nucleotides align to TRBD1. Trimming removed 3 bases from V and 5 bases from J; junction bases left unmatched: 7. Per the germline V gene, CDR1 is MNHEY and CDR2 is SVGEGT. The CDR3 covers 15 residues. The CDR3 coding sequence is TGTGCCAGCAGTTATCGTGACAGGGTGGATCAGCCCCAGCATTTT. Translated: CASSYRDRVDQPQHF.

The V and J genes are TRBV12-3 or TRBV12-4 and TRBJ1-2; D might be TRBD1 (5 bases). This CDR3 has 13 amino acids. With 7 bases removed from V and 5 bases from J, the gap between germline ends came to 14 bases. The CDR3 sequence is CASNRDRRYGYTF. For the CDR3, the DNA is TGTGCCAGCAATCGCGACAGAAGGTATGGCTACACCTTC.

CDR3 coding DNA: TGTGCCAGCAGCTTAGGGGGCACCGGGGAGCTGTTTTTT. This codes for CASSLGGTGELFF. The chain employs TRBV5-6 and TRBJ2-2, with D possibly being TRBD1 (6 bases). The CDR3 extends over 13 amino acids. Per germline, CDR1 SGHDT and CDR2 YYEEEE. V was clipped by 2 bases and J by 4 bases, with 6 bases between them.

This rearrangement joins TRBV2 to TRBJ1-5, with D perhaps TRBD1 (5 bases). The CDR3 is made up of 13 amino acids. V lost 7 bases, J lost 3 bases, and 10 bases lay in between. Per germline, CDR1 SNHLY and CDR2 FYNNEI. CDR3 nucleotides: TGTGCCAGCAAGGACAACTACAATCAGCCCCAGCATTTT. It translates to CASKDNYNQPQHF.

The chain has TRBV28 and TRBJ1-4; D perhaps matches TRBD1 (6 bases). In germline, CDR1 is MDHEN, CDR2 SYDVKM. V lost 7 bases to trimming and J lost 4 bases, with 13 bases between them. The CDR3 consists of 14 residues. The CDR3 loop is CASMTGAFNEKLFF. As DNA, the CDR3 is TGTGCCAGCATGACAGGCGCCTTTAATGAAAAACTGTTTTTT.

This sequence joins TRBV7-2 and TRBJ2-3; 7 positions agree with TRBD2. The CDR3 loop spans 17 amino acids. V was pared by 2 bases and J by 0 bases, with 8 bases of the junction left unmatched. Germline V gene lookup returns CDR1 SGHTA and CDR2 FQGNSA. CDR3 coding DNA: TGTGCCAGCAGCTTAAGGGGAGCGGGATCTAGCACAGATACGCAGTATTTT. Amino acid sequence: CASSLRGAGSSTDTQYF. Combining the CDR3 with reference TRBV7-2 and TRBJ2-3 gives the whole variable domain GAGVSQSPSNKVTEKGKDVELRCDPISGHTALYWYRQSLGQGLEFLIYFQGNSAPDKSGLPSDRFSAERTGGSVSTLTIQRTQQEDSAVYLCASSLRGAGSSTDTQYFGPGTRLTVL.

J is TRBJ1-1 and V is TRBV28, with TRBD1 identical over 7 bases. Germline-derived CDR1 and CDR2 are MDHEN and SYDVKM. The V gene end was trimmed by 8 bases and the J gene end by 5 bases; junction bases not matched to a gene: 5. This CDR3 contains 12 residues. In nucleotides, the CDR3 is TGTGCCAGCTGGGGACAGCGGACTGAAGCTTTCTTT. This sequence encodes CASWGQRTEAFF.

Only one count was recorded for this clone. V is TRBV7-2 and J is TRBJ1-3, with D perhaps matching TRBD1 (5 bases). The ends were cut back, 4 bases at V and 0 bases at J, with 13 bases in the middle. The length of the CDR3 is 16 residues. Germline-derived CDR1 and CDR2 are SGHTA and FQGNSA. Written as DNA, the CDR3 is TGTGCCAGCAGCTACCGACAGAAACCCTCTGGAAACACCATATATTTT. This gives the protein CASSYRQKPSGNTIYF. Together with reference TRBV7-2 and TRBJ1-3, the CDR3 gives the full variable domain: GAGVSQSPSNKVTEKGKDVELRCDPISGHTALYWYRQSLGQGLEFLIYFQGNSAPDKSGLPSDRFSAERTGGSVSTLTIQRTQQEDSAVYLCASSYRQKPSGNTIYFGEGSWLTVV.

The chain is built from TRBV12-3 or TRBV12-4 and TRBJ1-2; D perhaps matches TRBD1 (5 bases). The V end was cut by 4 bases, the J end by 3 bases, with 9 bases between. This CDR3 is 13 amino acids long. The CDR3 sequence is CASSYSRDYGYTF. As DNA, the CDR3 is TGTGCCAGCAGTTATAGCAGGGACTATGGCTACACCTTC.

This sequence joins TRBV19 and TRBJ2-1; maybe TRBD2 (7 bases). The CDR3 is made up of 17 amino acids. Trimming shortened V by 3 bases and J by 4 bases, and 19 bases separated the two germline ends. The V gene's germline CDR1 is LNHDA and CDR2 SQIVND (reference sequence). DNA for the CDR3: TGTGCCAGTAGTATCGGAGTAGGGGGGACTAATTACAATGAGCAGTTCTTC. Residues: CASSIGVGGTNYNEQFF.

V usage is TRBV6-5 and J usage is TRBJ1-6; 9 bases are a match to TRBD1. V dropped 6 bases and J dropped 6; count of bases not matched to a gene: 6. The CDR3 spans 15 residues. Germline V gene sequence: CDR1 MNHEY, CDR2 SVGAGI. The CDR3 DNA is TGTGCCAGCAGCCGGACAGGGGATGGTAATTCACCCCTCCACTTT. This gives the protein CASSRTGDGNSPLHF.

The genes are TRBV5-1 and TRBJ1-6; TRBD1 might be the D (6 bases). Germline CDR1 is SGHRS and CDR2 is YFSETQ. With 1 base removed from V and 10 bases from J, the gap between germline ends came to 9 bases. This CDR3 is 13 amino acids long. CDR3 sequence (DNA): TGCGCCAGCAGCTTGTTAGGGGGATCACCCCTCCACTTT. It translates to CASSLLGGSPLHF.

The chain joins TRBV7-9 to TRBJ1-1; D not resolved. This CDR3 comprises 13 residues. Germline V lookup: CDR1 SEHNR, CDR2 FQNEAQ (reference sequence). V was shortened by 1 base and J by 7 bases, with 10 bases between the two germline ends. CDR3: CASSLVSTREAFF. CDR3 nucleotide sequence: TGTGCCAGCAGCTTAGTATCAACACGTGAAGCTTTCTTT. Full variable domain (rest looked up from reference TRBV7-9 and TRBJ1-1): DTGVSQNPRHKITKRGQNVTFRCDPISEHNRLYWYRQTLGQGPEFLTYFQNEAQLEKSRLLSDRFSAERPKGSFSTLEIQRTEQGDSAMYLCASSLVSTREAFFGQGTRLTVV.

CDR3 sequence reads: CASSVAAGAYEQYF. The CDR3 coding sequence is TGTGCCAGCAGCGTAGCGGCAGGGGCCTACGAGCAGTACTTC. The V call is TRBV9, the J call TRBJ2-7; D is possibly TRBD1 (6 bases). The CDR3 loop spans 14 amino acids. Trimming left V 0 bases short and J 2 bases short, with 9 bases between. Germline V gene data show CDR1 as SGDLS and CDR2 as YYNGEE. Looking up the rest from reference TRBV9 and TRBJ2-7 gives the full variable domain: DSGVTQTPKHLITATGQRVTLRCSPRSGDLSVYWYQQSLDQGLQFLIQYYNGEERAKGNILERFSAQQFPDLHSELNLSSLELGDSALYFCASSVAAGAYEQYFGPGTRLTVT.

The rearrangement joins TRBV28 to TRBJ2-1, with 9 bases identical to TRBD2. The ends lost 2 bases at V and 8 bases at J; junction bases unmatched: 7. The CDR3 sequence is 15 residues long. Looked up from germline, CDR1 is MDHEN and CDR2 is SYDVKM. CDR3 in amino acids: CASSLLAGSLYEQFF. The DNA of the CDR3 is TGTGCCAGCAGTTTACTAGCGGGATCTTTATATGAGCAGTTCTTC.

The chain combines TRBV2 with TRBJ2-2; D is unresolved. Trimming took off 7 bases at V and 4 bases at J, with 7 bases between the two ends. CDR3 size: 12 residues. CDR1 SNHLY and CDR2 FYNNEI come from the germline V gene. Here the CDR3 DNA reads TGTGCCAGCATCCTAGGCACCGGGGAGCTGTTTTTT. Its protein product is CASILGTGELFF.

The CDR3 bases are TGTGCCAGCAGCTTAGGCGCGGGACGTCCCTACGAGCAGTACTTC. Protein sequence: CASSLGAGRPYEQYF. The V and J genes are TRBV7-8 and TRBJ2-7; D perhaps matches TRBD2 (6 bases). From germline, CDR1 is SGHVS and CDR2 FQNEAQ. Trimming took 1 base from V and 2 from J, leaving 12 bases between them. The CDR3 extends over 15 amino acids.

The chain couples TRBV5-6 to TRBJ1-2, with 8 bases fitting TRBD1. With V trimmed by 0 bases and J by 8 bases, 9 bases remained unmatched. The CDR3 is 15 amino acids. CDR1 is SGHDT, CDR2 YYEEEE, per germline. CDR3 loop: CASSLAYGRGQGYTF. CDR3 DNA sequence: TGTGCCAGCAGCTTGGCATATGGCAGGGGGCAAGGCTACACCTTC.

The chain recombines TRBV5-1 with TRBJ2-7; 8 bases map to TRBD2. This CDR3 has 15 amino acids. Germline-derived CDR1 and CDR2 are SGHRS and YFSETQ. V trimming: 4 bases; J trimming: 4 bases; junction bases outside the gene matches: 10. In nucleotides, the CDR3 is TGCGCCAGCAGCCCCCTAGGGTTAGCGGGATACGAGCAGTACTTC. Translating it yields CASSPLGLAGYEQYF.

The chain joins TRBV30 to TRBJ2-7, with D possibly matching TRBD2 (5 bases). This CDR3 has 14 amino acids. Germline values: CDR1 GTSNPN, CDR2 SVGIG (reference sequence). The germline V and J ends were trimmed by 0 bases and 5 bases, with 14 bases remaining between them. The CDR3 DNA follows: TGTGCCTGGAGTGTACTCGGAGGTTCCGACGAGCAGTACTTC. Translation gives CAWSVLGGSDEQYF.

CDR3 protein: CASSSPQGKNSPLHF. DNA for the CDR3: TGTGCCAGCAGTTCCCCACAGGGGAAAAATTCACCCCTCCACTTT. The chain recombines TRBV6-6 with TRBJ1-6; 7 bases line up with TRBD1. Trimming cost V 4 bases and J 7 bases; bases outside gene matches: 7. The CDR3 covers 15 residues. CDR1 and CDR2 from the germline V gene are MNHNY and SVGAGI (reference sequence).

The V call is TRBV30, the J call TRBJ1-6, with 10 positions matching TRBD1. The ends lost 0 bases at V and 10 bases at J; junction bases unmatched: 18. This CDR3 is 19 amino acids long. Germline CDR1 is GTSNPN and CDR2 is SVGIG (reference sequence). The DNA for the CDR3 is TGTGCCTGGAGTGTATATACCGGCGCCTCCGGGACAGGGGAGTCACCCCTCCACTTT. Its translation is CAWSVYTGASGTGESPLHF.

V and J are TRBV27 and TRBJ1-5; D might be TRBD1 (6 bases). V lost 3 bases and J lost 6, with 12 bases in between. The CDR3 totals 14 residues. Germline V gene sequence: CDR1 MNHEY, CDR2 SMNVEV (reference sequence). This chain's CDR3 is CASSLKDSSQPQHF. In DNA, the CDR3 is TGTGCCAGCAGTTTGAAGGACAGTTCTCAGCCCCAGCATTTT.

This chain uses TRBV14 with TRBJ2-1, with TRBD2 identical over 11 bases. Germline CDR1 and CDR2: SGHDN and FVKESK. The CDR3 is made up of 15 amino acids. With V trimmed by 4 bases and J by 6 bases, 5 bases remained unmatched. Written as DNA, the CDR3 is TGTGCCAGCAGCCCTCTAGCGGGAGGTCCCAATGAGCAGTTCTTC. This codes for CASSPLAGGPNEQFF.